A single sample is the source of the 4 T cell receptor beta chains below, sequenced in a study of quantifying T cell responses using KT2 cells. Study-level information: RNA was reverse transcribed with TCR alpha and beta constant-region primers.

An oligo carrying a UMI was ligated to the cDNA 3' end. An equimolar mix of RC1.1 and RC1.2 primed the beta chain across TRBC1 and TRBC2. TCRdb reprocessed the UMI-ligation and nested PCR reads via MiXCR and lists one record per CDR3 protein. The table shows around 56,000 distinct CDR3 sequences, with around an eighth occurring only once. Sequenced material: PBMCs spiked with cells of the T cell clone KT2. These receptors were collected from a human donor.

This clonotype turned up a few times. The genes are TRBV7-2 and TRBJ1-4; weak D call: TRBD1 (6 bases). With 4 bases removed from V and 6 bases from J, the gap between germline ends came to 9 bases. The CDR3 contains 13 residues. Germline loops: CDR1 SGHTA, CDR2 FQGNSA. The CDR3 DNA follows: TGTGCCAGCAGCTCCCCAGGGGATGAAAAACTGTTTTTT. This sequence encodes CASSSPGDEKLFF.

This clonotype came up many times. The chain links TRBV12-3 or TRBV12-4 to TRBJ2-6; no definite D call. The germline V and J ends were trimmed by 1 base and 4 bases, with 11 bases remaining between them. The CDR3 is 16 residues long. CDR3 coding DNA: TGTGCCAGCAGTTTAGGTTCGGTCGAGGGGGCCAACGTCCTGACTTTC. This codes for CASSLGSVEGANVLTF.

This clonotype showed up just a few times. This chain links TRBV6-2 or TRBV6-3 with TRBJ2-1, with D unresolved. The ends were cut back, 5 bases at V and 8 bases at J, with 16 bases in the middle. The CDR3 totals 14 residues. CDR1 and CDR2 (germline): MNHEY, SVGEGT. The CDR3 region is CASSPSAGPDEQFF. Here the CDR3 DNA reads TGTGCCAGCAGTCCGTCAGCCGGACCCGATGAGCAGTTCTTC.

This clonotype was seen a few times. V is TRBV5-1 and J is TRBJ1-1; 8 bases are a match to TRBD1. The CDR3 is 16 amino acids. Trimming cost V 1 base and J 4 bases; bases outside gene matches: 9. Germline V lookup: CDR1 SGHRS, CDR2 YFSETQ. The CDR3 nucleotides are TGCGCCAGCAGCTTGCTTCCAGGGGGCAAGGGCACTGAAGCTTTCTTT. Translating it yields CASSLLPGGKGTEAFF.